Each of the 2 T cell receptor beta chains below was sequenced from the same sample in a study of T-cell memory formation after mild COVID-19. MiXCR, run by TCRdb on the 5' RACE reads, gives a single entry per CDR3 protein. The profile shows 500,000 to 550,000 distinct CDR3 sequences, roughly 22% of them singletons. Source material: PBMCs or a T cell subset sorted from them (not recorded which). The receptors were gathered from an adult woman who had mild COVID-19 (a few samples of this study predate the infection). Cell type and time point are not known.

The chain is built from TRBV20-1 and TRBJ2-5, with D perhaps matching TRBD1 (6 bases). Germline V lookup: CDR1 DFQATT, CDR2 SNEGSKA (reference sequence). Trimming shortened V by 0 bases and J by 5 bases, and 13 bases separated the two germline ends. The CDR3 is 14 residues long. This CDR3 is CSARDGQGMETQYF. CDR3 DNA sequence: TGCAGTGCTAGAGATGGTCAGGGGATGGAGACCCAGTACTTC.

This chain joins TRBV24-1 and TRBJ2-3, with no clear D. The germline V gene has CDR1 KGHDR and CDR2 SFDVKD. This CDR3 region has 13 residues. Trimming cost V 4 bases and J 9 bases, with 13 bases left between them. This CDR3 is CATSDSLVPTQYF. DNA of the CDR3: TGTGCCACCAGTGACTCCCTAGTTCCCACGCAGTATTTT.